Listed below are T cell receptor beta chains from one sample, sequenced in a study of Ad26.COV2.S vaccination and SARS-CoV-2 variants. Clones were read by immunoSEQ multiplex PCR, and TCRdb kept only the in-frame ones, dropping some. Of about 350,000 clones in the sample, roughly 91% were seen once. This material consisted of peripheral blood, taken in a trial of Ad26.COV2.S vaccine versus placebo. These receptor sequences come from a person aged 18 to 59 who received the Ad26.COV2.S COVID-19 vaccine or a placebo. Both conserved end residues are part of each CDR3. A D gene is named only where the DNA matches it firmly. Clone size appears in some rows only: once, few, many, or a class for an expanded clone.

clone_size d_call j_call v_call cdr3_aa cdr3_nt
NA NA TRBJ1-6 TRBV10-2 CASRAGDTINSPLHF TGCGCCAGCAGAGCTGGAGACACGATTAATTCACCCCTCCACTTT
few NA TRBJ1-6 TRBV25-1 CASSPPNSPLHF TGTGCCAGCAGTCCGCCTAATTCACCCCTCCACTTT
NA NA TRBJ2-3 TRBV30 CAWSDLDTSTDTQYF TGTGCCTGGAGTGATTTGGATACTAGCACAGATACGCAGTATTTT
NA TRBD1 TRBJ1-2 TRBV30 CAWTPTGNYGYTF TGTGCCTGGACTCCGACAGGGAACTATGGCTACACCTTC
NA TRBD2 TRBJ2-7 TRBV27 CASSLKAGGFYEQYF TGTGCCAGCAGTTTAAAAGCGGGGGGCTTCTACGAGCAGTACTTC
NA TRBD2 TRBJ2-1 TRBV27 CASSFRSGVSYNEQFF TGTGCCAGCAGTTTCCGGAGCGGGGTCTCCTACAATGAGCAGTTCTTC
few TRBD1 TRBJ2-5 TRBV18 CASSPARTGGETQYF TGTGCCAGCTCACCTGCTCGGACAGGAGGAGAGACCCAGTACTTC
NA TRBD1 TRBJ1-4 TRBV28 CASSSRDSDEKLFF TGTGCCAGCAGTTCCCGGGACAGTGATGAAAAACTGTTTTTT
once NA TRBJ2-5 TRBV6-1 CASSESITVKLGIETQYF TGTGCCAGCAGTGAATCAATTACGGTTAAGCTAGGGATAGAGACCCAGTACTTC
NA NA TRBJ2-2 TRBV15 CATSPAVGHTGELFF TGTGCCACCAGCCCCGCAGTAGGGCACACCGGGGAGCTGTTTTTT
NA NA TRBJ2-7 TRBV5-4 CASSFSGFSEQYF TGTGCCAGCAGCTTTTCAGGGTTTAGCGAGCAGTACTTC
NA TRBD1 TRBJ2-7 TRBV19 CASSTGQHLSYEQYF TGTGCCAGTAGTACGGGACAGCACCTTTCCTACGAGCAGTACTTC
NA NA TRBJ2-1 TRBV7-9 CASSLLGGKLDEQFF TGTGCCAGCAGCCTGTTAGGTGGGAAGCTCGATGAGCAGTTCTTC
NA TRBD1 TRBJ2-2 TRBV27 CASSYRGRDTGELFF TGTGCCAGCAGTTACAGGGGGCGAGACACCGGGGAGCTGTTTTTT
NA NA TRBJ2-7 TRBV11-2 CASSLDLGRPYEQYF TGTGCCAGCAGCTTAGATCTGGGACGCCCCTACGAGCAGTACTTC
NA NA TRBJ2-2 TRBV10-1 CASAGGITGELFF TGCGCCAGCGCTGGGGGAATCACCGGGGAGCTGTTTTTT
NA NA TRBJ1-2 TRBV9 CASSVAGMNYGYTF TGTGCCAGCAGCGTGGCAGGAATGAACTATGGCTACACCTTC
NA NA TRBJ1-3 TRBV11-1 CASSLGLASGNTIYF TGTGCCAGCAGCTTAGGACTCGCCTCTGGAAACACCATATATTTT
NA NA TRBJ1-1 TRBV7-9 CASSLESLSLTEAFF TGTGCCAGCAGCTTAGAGTCTCTTTCTCTAACTGAAGCTTTCTTT
NA NA TRBJ2-7 TRBV4-2 CASSQDWTASYEQYF TGTGCCAGCAGCCAAGATTGGACAGCCTCCTACGAGCAGTACTTC
NA TRBD2 TRBJ2-1 TRBV18 CASSPYWRELWNEQFF TGTGCCAGCTCACCATACTGGCGGGAGTTGTGGAATGAGCAGTTCTTC
NA NA TRBJ2-5 TRBV20-1 CSAAGKETQYF TGCAGTGCCGCAGGCAAGGAGACCCAGTACTTC
NA NA TRBJ2-4 TRBV18 CASSPGAAKNIQYF TGTGCCAGCTCACCGGGCGCTGCCAAAAACATTCAGTACTTC
once TRBD1 TRBJ1-2 TRBV9 CASSVTGQPLGGYTF TGTGCCAGCAGCGTGACGGGACAGCCCTTGGGTGGCTACACCTTC
NA NA TRBJ2-7 TRBV13 CASSLERDHPYEQYF TGTGCCAGCAGCTTAGAAAGGGACCACCCCTACGAGCAGTACTTC
NA NA TRBJ1-5 TRBV7-2 CASSPETAGRQPQHF TGTGCCAGCAGCCCCGAGACAGCCGGCAGGCAGCCCCAGCATTTT
NA NA TRBJ1-2 TRBV4-3 CASSQDRGVSDYGYTF TGCGCCAGCAGCCAAGATCGGGGAGTCAGTGACTATGGCTACACCTTC
NA NA TRBJ2-7 TRBV19 CASSMSSGSYEQYF TGTGCCAGTAGTATGAGTTCAGGGAGCTACGAGCAGTACTTC
NA NA TRBJ2-1 TRBV7-9 CASSLAIIDSERARDEQFF TGTGCCAGCAGCTTAGCAATCATCGATAGCGAGAGGGCCCGGGATGAGCAGTTCTTC
NA TRBD1 TRBJ1-1 TRBV10-2 CATRDSMNTEAFF TGCGCCACCCGGGACAGCATGAACACTGAAGCTTTCTTT
once NA TRBJ1-6 TRBV19 CASSVRGLNNSPLHF TGTGCCAGTAGTGTCCGGGGTCTCAATAATTCACCCCTCCACTTT
NA NA TRBJ2-7 TRBV2 CASSTSGLHEQYF TGTGCCAGTAGCACTTCAGGGTTACACGAGCAGTACTTC
NA NA TRBJ2-1 TRBV27 CASSLFRSEQFF TGTGCCAGCAGTTTATTTAGATCTGAGCAGTTCTTC
NA NA TRBJ1-1 TRBV19 CASGLTENTEAFF TGTGCCAGTGGTCTCACAGAAAACACTGAAGCTTTCTTT
NA NA TRBJ2-7 TRBV20-1 CSAETLGEQYF TGCAGTGCTGAAACCCTTGGGGAGCAGTACTTC
NA TRBD1 TRBJ1-1 TRBV10-3 CAISESDRVREAFF TGTGCCATCAGTGAGTCCGACAGGGTCCGTGAAGCTTTCTTT
NA NA TRBJ2-3 TRBV12-3/TRBV12-4 CASSLGTGDTQYF TGTGCCAGCAGTTTAGGGACCGGAGATACGCAGTATTTT
NA NA TRBJ2-5 TRBV29-1 CSVGIGEQETQYF TGCAGCGTGGGGATTGGTGAGCAAGAGACCCAGTACTTC
NA NA TRBJ1-1 TRBV5-1 CASSAYGQLNTEAFF TGCGCCAGCAGCGCATACGGACAGCTGAACACTGAAGCTTTCTTT
NA NA TRBJ2-5 TRBV29-1 CSARTAKETQYF TGCAGCGCCCGGACAGCGAAAGAGACCCAGTACTTC
NA NA TRBJ2-3 TRBV7-6 CASSPLGLATDTQYF TGTGCCAGCAGCCCCCTGGGGCTAGCGACAGATACGCAGTATTTT
NA NA TRBJ2-1 TRBV7-9 CASSLGLANEQFF TGTGCCAGCAGCTTAGGCCTAGCTAATGAGCAGTTCTTC
NA TRBD1 TRBJ2-7 TRBV13 CASSKGTGGKGEQYF TGTGCCAGCAGCAAAGGGACAGGGGGCAAAGGCGAGCAGTACTTC
few TRBD1 TRBJ1-5 TRBV2 CASSVHGTVNQPQHF TGTGCCAGCAGTGTACATGGGACAGTCAATCAGCCCCAGCATTTT
NA NA TRBJ1-1 TRBV30 CAWSGAGQKMNTEAFF TGTGCCTGGAGTGGAGCTGGACAGAAAATGAACACTGAAGCTTTCTTT
NA TRBD2 TRBJ2-3 TRBV5-4 CASSPEPLAGGAADTQYF TGTGCCAGCAGCCCGGAGCCCCTAGCGGGGGGGGCAGCAGATACGCAGTATTTT
NA NA TRBJ2-3 TRBV5-1 CASSFQRPSTDTQYF TGCGCCAGCAGCTTCCAGCGACCTAGCACAGATACGCAGTATTTT
NA TRBD1 TRBJ1-2 TRBV7-9 CASSPDRGESGYTF TGTGCCAGCAGCCCAGACAGGGGCGAGAGTGGCTACACCTTC
NA NA TRBJ1-4 TRBV15 CATSRVGERATNEKLFF TGTGCCACCAGCAGAGTAGGGGAAAGGGCAACTAATGAAAAACTGTTTTTT
NA TRBD1 TRBJ1-2 TRBV29-1 CSVEVAQGRYGYTF TGCAGCGTTGAAGTGGCACAGGGGAGATATGGCTACACCTTC
NA NA TRBJ2-7 TRBV19 CASSMKTYLEQYF TGTGCCAGTAGTATGAAGACATACCTCGAGCAGTACTTC
NA TRBD1 TRBJ2-1 TRBV7-8 CASTRTGDNEQFF TGTGCCAGCACGCGGACAGGGGACAATGAGCAGTTCTTC
NA TRBD1 TRBJ2-3 TRBV6-4 CASNLQGLSADTQYF TGTGCCAGCAACCTACAGGGGCTTAGCGCAGATACGCAGTATTTT
NA NA TRBJ1-4 TRBV5-1 CASSPGTARFNEKLFF TGCGCCAGCAGCCCCGGGACCGCTCGCTTTAATGAAAAACTGTTTTTT
NA TRBD1 TRBJ1-5 TRBV15 CATSREDRVTQPQHF TGTGCCACCAGCAGAGAGGACAGGGTGACTCAGCCCCAGCATTTT
once TRBD2 TRBJ2-2 TRBV3-1/TRBV3-2 CASSQATVGREGTGELFF TGTGCCAGCAGCCAAGCAACGGTCGGCAGGGAGGGAACCGGGGAGCTGTTTTTT
NA TRBD1 TRBJ2-7 TRBV7-9 CASSSQGAEEQYF TGTGCCAGCAGCTCTCAGGGGGCGGAGGAGCAGTACTTC
NA NA TRBJ1-3 TRBV14 CASSRRTALENTIYF TGTGCCAGCAGCCGGCGGACGGCCTTGGAAAACACCATATATTTT